This T cell receptor beta chain was observed in a study of blood T cell repertoires in COVID-19. Turning to the study itself: The United States, Italy and Spain supplied acute and convalescent COVID-19 samples. T cells, B-cell-depleted T cells, or PBMCs supplied cDNA or gDNA.

In the authors' methods: Scientists estimated how many nucleated cells there were by amplifying reference gene primers. Sequencing used immunoSEQ multiplex PCR; TCRdb keeps in-frame clones, though not all of them. The V and J calls and clone size were taken over from that table, and D and trimming were inferred from the DNA. The sample holds about 250,000 clones, roughly nine tenths seen once. The source is a woman aged 40 to 50 who had recovered from COVID-19. Sequenced sample: peripheral blood.

The CDR3: CASSQDRFVTQYF. The CDR3 DNA sequence: TGTGCCAGCAGCCAAGATCGTTTTGTGACCCAGTACTTC. V is TRBV3-1 (or the pseudogene TRBV3-2) and J is TRBJ2-5; D not certain. V shed 0 bases and J shed 7 bases, with 9 bases lying between them. The V gene's germline CDR1 is LGHDT and CDR2 YNNKEL (reference sequence). CDR3 size: 13 residues.